Following are 21 T cell receptor beta chains from one sample sequenced in a study of shared clonotypes between healthy human individuals (dated by TCRdb to 2018 to 2021). For the CD8 naive samples, CD45RO-negative cells were positively selected for CCR7, yielding a CD45RA+CCR7+ population from which TemRA cells were excluded. Library preparation employed the immunoSEQ multiplex PCR assay. TCRdb retrieved this table from immuneACCESS and kept in-frame rearrangements only. Not all clones are present; in checked studies, unresolved V genes account for under half, and no reason is known for the remainder. Counted in this sample were approximately 650,000 clones; nearly 97% of them appeared once. 0.11% of the sample is held by the ten biggest clonotypes. Sequenced: naive CD8+ T cells sorted from blood. The cell subset or site label for this specimen denotes: CD45RA+CCR7+. These TCRs come from a woman in her twenties or thirties in good health.

The chain is built from TRBV15 and TRBJ2-7; D is unclear. Trimming took 11 bases from V and 0 from J, leaving 11 bases between them. Per germline, CDR1 LNHNV and CDR2 YYDKDF (reference sequence). The CDR3 loop spans 12 amino acids. The CDR3 region is CAQPGHSYEQYF. As DNA, the CDR3 is TGTGCCCAACCGGGCCACTCCTACGAGCAGTACTTC. The full variable domain, completed using reference TRBV15 and TRBJ2-7, is DAMVIQNPRYQVTQFGKPVTLSCSQTLNHNVMYWYQQKSSQAPKLLFHYYDKDFNNEADTPDNFQSRRPNTSFCFLDIRSPGLGDTAMYLCAQPGHSYEQYFGPGTRLTVT.

The chain joins TRBV15 to TRBJ1-2, with a tentative D call TRBD1 (6 bases). The V gene's germline CDR1 is LNHNV and CDR2 YYDKDF (reference sequence). This CDR3 region has 14 residues. With 0 bases removed from V and 8 bases from J, the gap between germline ends came to 13 bases. CDR3 in amino acids: CATSREGADGGYTF. In nucleotides, the CDR3 is TGTGCCACCAGCAGAGAGGGGGCAGATGGGGGCTACACCTTC.

This chain uses TRBV7-8 with TRBJ1-5; D is undetermined. CDR3 length equals 19 residues. V was pared by 0 bases and J by 2 bases, with 20 bases between. CDR1 is SGHVS, CDR2 FQNEAQ, per germline. For the CDR3, the DNA is TGTGCCAGCAGCTTAGCGGAGGTAGTGTCAGGAGAAGGCAATCAGCCCCAGCATTTT. It translates to CASSLAEVVSGEGNQPQHF.

There are a few counts of this clone. The chain is built from TRBV28 and TRBJ1-2, with D uncertain. There are 11 residues in the CDR3. V was clipped by 8 bases and J by 7 bases, with 11 bases between them. Germline CDR1 reads MDHEN; CDR2 reads SYDVKM. CDR3 sequence (DNA): TGTGCCAGCGGCCGGGGATCTGGCTACACCTTC. Amino acids: CASGRGSGYTF.

The chain uses TRBV4-1 and TRBJ2-3, with 8 bases fitting TRBD1. The CDR3 length is 17 residues. Germline CDR1 reads MGHRA; CDR2 reads YSYEKL. V shed 2 bases and J 0 bases; nucleotides not matched to a gene: 7. CDR3 region: CASSQKLDRGSTDTQYF. In DNA, the CDR3 is TGCGCCAGCAGCCAAAAGCTAGACAGGGGAAGCACAGATACGCAGTATTTT.

The chain has TRBV15 and TRBJ2-1, with 10 positions matching TRBD2. J gave up 6 bases and V 4 bases, and 3 bases lay outside the gene matches. The CDR3 is 14 residues long. Germline CDR1 LNHNV, CDR2 YYDKDF (reference sequence). The CDR3 region is CATSNLAGVNEQFF. The CDR3 bases are TGTGCCACCAGCAATCTAGCGGGAGTCAATGAGCAGTTCTTC.

The rearrangement joins TRBV27 to TRBJ2-1, with 12 bases fitting TRBD1. The CDR3 is 16 amino acids. J lost 7 bases, V lost 6 bases, and 10 bases had no gene match. The germline V gene has CDR1 MNHEY and CDR2 SMNVEV (reference sequence). DNA of the CDR3: TGTGCCAGCAGAGACGGGACAGGGGGCGTGATTAATGAGCAGTTCTTC. Translation: CASRDGTGGVINEQFF.

V gene TRBV4-2 combines with J gene TRBJ2-7, with 8 bases matching TRBD2. J lost 3 bases, V lost 7 bases, and 11 bases had no gene match. The CDR3 sequence is 15 residues long. Germline assignment: CDR1 LGHNA and CDR2 YNFKEQ. In DNA form, the CDR3 reads TGTGCCAGCACCCCCGGACTAGCAACATACTACGAGCAGTACTTC. Protein: CASTPGLATYYEQYF.

This chain joins TRBV6-5 and TRBJ2-7; D possibly corresponds to TRBD2 (6 bases). The CDR3 sequence is 14 residues long. Germline CDR1 reads MNHEY; CDR2 reads SVGAGI. The V and J ends lost 1 base and 0 bases respectively, with 7 bases between them. The CDR3 coding sequence is TGTGCCAGCAGTTACTTCGGGAGCTCCTACGAGCAGTACTTC. Amino acids: CASSYFGSSYEQYF.

The J gene is TRBJ2-5, the V gene TRBV19; D is uncertain. Judging by the DNA end, TRBJ2-7 fits better; the J call may be wrong. Germline assignment: CDR1 LNHDA and CDR2 SQIVND (reference sequence). The CDR3 is made up of 11 amino acids. CDR3 in amino acids: CASSITDEQYF. The CDR3 DNA reads TGTGCCAGTAGTATTACAGACGAGCAGTACTTC.

In regard to this clone: One junction end does not reproduce the germline sequence, and a read error may be involved. The rearrangement uses TRBV6-6 and TRBJ2-7, with TRBD1 identical over 8 bases. The CDR3 runs 14 residues. Germline CDR1 and CDR2: MNHNY and SVGAGI (reference sequence). The CDR3 DNA reads TGTGCCAGCAGTTACTCGAGCCAACCGGGACAGGTCCTCTTC. Translation gives CASSYSSQPGQVLF.

The rearrangement links TRBV4-2 to TRBJ1-4; a weak D match, TRBD1 (5 bases). Germline V lookup: CDR1 LGHNA, CDR2 YNFKEQ. This CDR3 is 16 amino acids long. V shed 4 bases and J shed 6 bases, with 18 bases lying between them. The chain's CDR3 is CASSPQIGGAYEKLFF. The CDR3 coding sequence is TGTGCCAGCAGCCCACAGATCGGAGGGGCGTATGAAAAACTGTTTTTT.

Note on this clone: Other DNA sequences within the sample encode an identical CDR3. The J gene is TRBJ2-7, the V gene TRBV5-6, with TRBD1 identical over 7 bases. The germline V gene encodes CDR1 SGHDT and CDR2 YYEEEE. This CDR3 spans 14 amino acids. V lost 4 bases to trimming and J lost 1 base; unmatched junction nucleotides: 5. CDR3 sequence (DNA): TGTGCCAGCAGCGGGGGACAGCTGTCCTACGAGCAGTACTTC. This translates into CASSGGQLSYEQYF.

The chain recombines TRBV6-4 with TRBJ1-2; D is possibly TRBD1 (6 bases). From germline, CDR1 is MRHNA and CDR2 SNTAGT. The ends were cut back, 4 bases at V and 3 bases at J, with 18 bases in the middle. This CDR3 is built from 16 residues. DNA of the CDR3: TGTGCCAGCAGTGCGGACTTTACAGGGTCTTACTATGGCTACACCTTC. Protein product: CASSADFTGSYYGYTF.

This chain connects TRBV19 to TRBJ2-5, with a possible D match to TRBD2 (6 bases). The V gene's germline CDR1 is LNHDA and CDR2 SQIVND (reference sequence). Trimming left V 3 bases short and J 0 bases short, with 11 bases between. CDR3 length equals 15 residues. The CDR3 DNA is TGTGCCAGTAGTATCATCGGCGGGGACCAAGAGACCCAGTACTTC. This translates into CASSIIGGDQETQYF. Filled out from reference TRBV19 and TRBJ2-5, the complete variable domain reads DGGITQSPKYLFRKEGQNVTLSCEQNLNHDAMYWYRQDPGQGLRLIYYSQIVNDFQKGDIAEGYSVSREKKESFPLTVTSAQKNPTAFYLCASSIIGGDQETQYFGPGTRLLVL.

The chain is built from TRBV4-1 and TRBJ2-7; 7 bases line up with TRBD1. CDR3 size: 17 residues. V lost 0 bases, J lost 2 bases, and 10 bases stayed unmatched. CDR1 is MGHRA and CDR2 is YSYEKL in the germline V gene. The CDR3 loop reads CASSQDPRTGKTYEQYF. The CDR3 DNA sequence: TGCGCCAGCAGCCAAGATCCCCGGACAGGCAAAACCTACGAGCAGTACTTC.

The V gene is TRBV27, the J gene TRBJ2-3; D gene unclear. This CDR3 region has 14 residues. The germline V gene encodes CDR1 MNHEY and CDR2 SMNVEV (reference sequence). V dropped 2 bases and J dropped 1 base, with 7 bases sitting between them. The CDR3 sequence: CASSLLTRTDTQYF. In DNA, the CDR3 is TGTGCCAGCAGTTTACTGACTCGCACAGATACGCAGTATTTT.

The chain combines TRBV28 with TRBJ2-1, with 9 bases lining up with TRBD2. Trimming took 6 bases from V and 15 from J; bases not matched to a gene: 21. CDR1 is MDHEN and CDR2 is SYDVKM in the germline V gene. This CDR3 contains 16 residues. CDR3: CASSFEPGTSSIQTFF. Written as DNA, the CDR3 is TGTGCCAGCAGCTTTGAGCCCGGGACTAGCAGCATTCAAACGTTCTTC.

The chain combines TRBV28 with TRBJ2-1, with 7 bases matching TRBD1. V shed 8 bases and J 7 bases; nucleotides not matched to a gene: 5. This CDR3 spans 12 amino acids. In germline, CDR1 is MDHEN, CDR2 SYDVKM. CDR3 loop: CASGMDRNEQFF. The DNA for the CDR3 is TGTGCCAGCGGGATGGACAGGAATGAGCAGTTCTTC.

The chain employs TRBV7-2 and TRBJ2-7; TRBD2 might be the D (6 bases). CDR1 is SGHTA, CDR2 FQGNSA, per germline. The CDR3 sequence is 14 residues long. Trimming took 1 base from V and 10 from J, leaving 17 bases between them. The CDR3 DNA sequence: TGTGCCAGCAGCTTAGTAGGTGGAGGGTTACTTCAGTACTTC. Translating it yields CASSLVGGGLLQYF.

This sequence joins TRBV29-1 and TRBJ1-2; 10 bases fit TRBD1. The J segment lost 2 bases and the V segment lost 3 bases, leaving 3 bases of the junction unmatched. The CDR3 runs 14 residues. CDR1 and CDR2 from the germline V gene are SQVTM and ANQGSEA. For the CDR3, the DNA is TGCAGCGTTGAGTTGGGACAGGGGAACTATGGCTACACCTTC. Protein: CSVELGQGNYGYTF.